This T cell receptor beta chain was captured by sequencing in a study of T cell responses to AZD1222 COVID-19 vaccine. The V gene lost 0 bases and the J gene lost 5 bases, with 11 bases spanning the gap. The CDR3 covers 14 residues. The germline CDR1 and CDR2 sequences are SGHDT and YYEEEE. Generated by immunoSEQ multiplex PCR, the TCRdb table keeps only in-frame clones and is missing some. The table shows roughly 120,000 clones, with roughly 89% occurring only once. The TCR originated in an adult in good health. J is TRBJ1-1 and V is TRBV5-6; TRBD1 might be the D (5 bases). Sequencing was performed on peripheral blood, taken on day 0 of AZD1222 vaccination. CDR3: CASSLDRLLTEAFF. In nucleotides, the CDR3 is TGTGCCAGCAGCTTGGACAGGCTGCTGACTGAAGCTTTCTTT.